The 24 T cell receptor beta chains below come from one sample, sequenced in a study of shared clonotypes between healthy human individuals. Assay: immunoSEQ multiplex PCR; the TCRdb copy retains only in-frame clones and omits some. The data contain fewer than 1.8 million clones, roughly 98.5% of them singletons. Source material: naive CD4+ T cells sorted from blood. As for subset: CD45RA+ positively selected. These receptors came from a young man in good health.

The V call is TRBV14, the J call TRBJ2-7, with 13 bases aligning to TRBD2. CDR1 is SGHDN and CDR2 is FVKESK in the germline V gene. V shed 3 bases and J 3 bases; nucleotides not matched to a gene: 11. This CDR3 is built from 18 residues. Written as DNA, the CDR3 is TGTGCCAGCAGCCACAGGACTAGCGGGAGTCTTAGGAGCTACGAGCAGTACTTC. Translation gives CASSHRTSGSLRSYEQYF.

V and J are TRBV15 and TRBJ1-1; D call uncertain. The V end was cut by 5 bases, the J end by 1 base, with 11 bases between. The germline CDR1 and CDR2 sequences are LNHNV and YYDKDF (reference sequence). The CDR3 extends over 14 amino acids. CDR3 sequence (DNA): TGTGCCACCAGCGAACGGGGATGGAACACTGAAGCTTTCTTT. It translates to CATSERGWNTEAFF.

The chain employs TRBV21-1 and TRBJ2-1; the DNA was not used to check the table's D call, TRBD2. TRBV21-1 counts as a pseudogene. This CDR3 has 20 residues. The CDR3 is CASSTGLAGGRPRPWNEQFF. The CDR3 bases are TGTGCCAGCAGCACGGGACTAGCGGGAGGTCGGCCGAGACCTTGGAATGAGCAGTTCTTC.

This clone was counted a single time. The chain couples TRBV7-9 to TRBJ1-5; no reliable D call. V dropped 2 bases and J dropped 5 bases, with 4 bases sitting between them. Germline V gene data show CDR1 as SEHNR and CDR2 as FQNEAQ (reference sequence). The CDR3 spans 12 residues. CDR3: CASSLLDQPQHF. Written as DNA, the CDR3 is TGTGCCAGCAGCTTACTCGATCAGCCCCAGCATTTT.

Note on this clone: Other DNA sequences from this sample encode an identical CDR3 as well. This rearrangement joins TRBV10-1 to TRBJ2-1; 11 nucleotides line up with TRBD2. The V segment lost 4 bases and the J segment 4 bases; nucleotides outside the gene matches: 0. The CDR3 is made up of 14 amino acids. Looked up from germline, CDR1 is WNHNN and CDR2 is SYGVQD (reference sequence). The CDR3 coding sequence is TGCGCCAGCAGTGGGACTAGCGGGTACAATGAGCAGTTCTTC. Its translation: CASSGTSGYNEQFF.

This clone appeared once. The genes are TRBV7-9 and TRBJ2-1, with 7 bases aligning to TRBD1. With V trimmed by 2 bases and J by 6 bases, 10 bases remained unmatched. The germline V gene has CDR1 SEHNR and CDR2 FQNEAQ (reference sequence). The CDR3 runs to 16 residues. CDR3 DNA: TGTGCCAGCAGCTTACCGCGGCGAGGGGGCCGCAATGAGCAGTTCTTC. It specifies CASSLPRRGGRNEQFF.

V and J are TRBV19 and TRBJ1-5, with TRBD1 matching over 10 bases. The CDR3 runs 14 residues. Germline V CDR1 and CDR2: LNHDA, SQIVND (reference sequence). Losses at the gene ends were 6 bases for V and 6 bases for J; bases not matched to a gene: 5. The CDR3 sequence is CASRDRDRGQPQHF. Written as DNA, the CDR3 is TGTGCCAGTAGAGACCGGGACAGGGGTCAGCCCCAGCATTTT.

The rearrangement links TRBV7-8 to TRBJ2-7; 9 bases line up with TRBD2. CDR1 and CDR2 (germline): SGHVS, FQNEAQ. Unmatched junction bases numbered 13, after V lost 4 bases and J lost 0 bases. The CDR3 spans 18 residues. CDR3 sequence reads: CASSSGGGSGRLSYEQYF. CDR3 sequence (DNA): TGTGCCAGCAGCTCCGGCGGGGGTAGCGGGAGACTCTCCTACGAGCAGTACTTC. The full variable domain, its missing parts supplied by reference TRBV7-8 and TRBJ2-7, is GAGVSQSPRYKVAKRGQDVALRCDPISGHVSLFWYQQALGQGPEFLTYFQNEAQLDKSGLPSDRFFAERPEGSVSTLKIQRTQQEDSAVYLCASSSGGGSGRLSYEQYFGPGTRLTVT.

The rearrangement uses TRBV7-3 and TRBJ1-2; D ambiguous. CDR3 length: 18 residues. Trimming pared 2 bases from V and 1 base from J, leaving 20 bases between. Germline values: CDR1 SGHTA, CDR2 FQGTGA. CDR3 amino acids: CASSLLYFVCAVNYGYTF. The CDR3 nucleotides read TGTGCCAGCAGCTTACTTTATTTTGTGTGTGCAGTTAACTATGGCTACACCTTC.

CDR3: CASSGTTYNEQFF. In nucleotides, the CDR3 is TGTGCCAGCTCTGGGACGACCTACAATGAGCAGTTCTTC. This chain connects TRBV18 to TRBJ2-1, with D perhaps matching TRBD1 or TRBD2 (5 bases each). Germline V gene lookup returns CDR1 KGHSH and CDR2 LQKENI. The CDR3 totals 13 residues. V lost 6 bases to trimming and J lost 2 bases, with 8 bases between them.

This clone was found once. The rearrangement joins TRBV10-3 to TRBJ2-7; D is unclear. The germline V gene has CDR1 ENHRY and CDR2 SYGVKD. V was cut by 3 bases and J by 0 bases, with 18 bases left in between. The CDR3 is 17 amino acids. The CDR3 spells CAISDLKRTWSSYEQYF. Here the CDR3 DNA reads TGTGCCATCAGTGATCTTAAACGGACCTGGAGCTCCTACGAGCAGTACTTC.

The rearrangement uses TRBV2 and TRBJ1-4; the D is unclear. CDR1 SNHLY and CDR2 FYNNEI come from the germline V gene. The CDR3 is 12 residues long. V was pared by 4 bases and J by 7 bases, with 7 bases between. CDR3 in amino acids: CASSGDFEKLFF. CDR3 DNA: TGTGCCAGCAGTGGGGATTTTGAAAAACTGTTTTTT.

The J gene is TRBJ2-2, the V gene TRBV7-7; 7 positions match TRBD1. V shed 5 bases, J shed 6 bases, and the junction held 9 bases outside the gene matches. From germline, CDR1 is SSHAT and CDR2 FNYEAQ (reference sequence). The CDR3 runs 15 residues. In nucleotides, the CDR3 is TGTGCCAGCAGCCCACGGGCAGGGGGAGCCGGGGAGCTGTTTTTT. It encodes CASSPRAGGAGELFF.

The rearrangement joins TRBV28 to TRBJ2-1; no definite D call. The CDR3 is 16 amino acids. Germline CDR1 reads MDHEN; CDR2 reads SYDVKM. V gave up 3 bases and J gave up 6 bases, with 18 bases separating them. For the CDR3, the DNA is TGTGCCAGCAGTTTTTTCCGGCTAGATCCGTCCAATGAGCAGTTCTTC. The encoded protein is CASSFFRLDPSNEQFF.

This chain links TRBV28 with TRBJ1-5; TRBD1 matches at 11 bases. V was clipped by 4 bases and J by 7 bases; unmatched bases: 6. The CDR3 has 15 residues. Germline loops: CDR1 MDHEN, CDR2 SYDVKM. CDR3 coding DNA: TGTGCCAGCAGTTCGGACAGGGGGCTTGGGCAGCCCCAGCATTTT. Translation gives CASSSDRGLGQPQHF.

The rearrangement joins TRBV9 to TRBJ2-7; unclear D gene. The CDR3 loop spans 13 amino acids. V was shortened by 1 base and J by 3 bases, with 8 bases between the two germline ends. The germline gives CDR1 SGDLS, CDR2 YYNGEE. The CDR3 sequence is CASSVLNGYEQYF. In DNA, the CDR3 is TGTGCCAGCAGCGTACTTAACGGCTACGAGCAGTACTTC.

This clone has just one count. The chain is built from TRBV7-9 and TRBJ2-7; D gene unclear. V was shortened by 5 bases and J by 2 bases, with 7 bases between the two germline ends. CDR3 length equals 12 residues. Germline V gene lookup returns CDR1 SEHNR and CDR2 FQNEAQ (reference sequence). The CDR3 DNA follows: TGTGCCAGCAGCGCCGGTGCCTACGAGCAGTACTTC. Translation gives CASSAGAYEQYF.

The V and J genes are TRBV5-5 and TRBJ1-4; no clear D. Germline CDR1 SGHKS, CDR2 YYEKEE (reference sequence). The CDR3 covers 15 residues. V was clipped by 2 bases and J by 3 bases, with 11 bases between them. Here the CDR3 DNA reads TGTGCCAGCAGCTTAAACCGGAGGGCTAATGAAAAACTGTTTTTT. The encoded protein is CASSLNRRANEKLFF.

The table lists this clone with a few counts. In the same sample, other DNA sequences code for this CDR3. The DNA for the CDR3 is TGTGCCAGCAGCGTAGTGGGCACAGATACGCAGTATTTT. Its translation is CASSVVGTDTQYF. The rearrangement uses TRBV9 and TRBJ2-3, with D uncertain. Germline loops: CDR1 SGDLS, CDR2 YYNGEE. This CDR3 contains 13 residues. The V end lost 0 bases, the J end lost 1 base, and 3 bases lay between the germline ends.

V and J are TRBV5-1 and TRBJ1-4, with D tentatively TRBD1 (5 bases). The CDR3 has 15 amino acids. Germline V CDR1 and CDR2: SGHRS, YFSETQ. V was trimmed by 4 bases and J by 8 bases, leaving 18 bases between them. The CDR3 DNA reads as TGCGCCAGCAGCCTCACGGGGCAGGGTCGGGAAAAACTGTTTTTT. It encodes CASSLTGQGREKLFF. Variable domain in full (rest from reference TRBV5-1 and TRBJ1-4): KAGVTQTPRYLIKTRGQQVTLSCSPISGHRSVSWYQQTPGQGLQFLFEYFSETQRNKGNFPGRFSGRQFSNSRSEMNVSTLELGDSALYLCASSLTGQGREKLFFGSGTQLSVL.

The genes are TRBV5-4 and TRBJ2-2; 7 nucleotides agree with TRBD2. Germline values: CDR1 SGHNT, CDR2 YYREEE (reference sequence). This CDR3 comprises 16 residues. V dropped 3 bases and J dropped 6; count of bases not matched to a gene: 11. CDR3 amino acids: CASSWTGGWSSGELFF. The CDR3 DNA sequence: TGTGCCAGCAGCTGGACCGGGGGGTGGTCGTCCGGGGAGCTGTTTTTT.

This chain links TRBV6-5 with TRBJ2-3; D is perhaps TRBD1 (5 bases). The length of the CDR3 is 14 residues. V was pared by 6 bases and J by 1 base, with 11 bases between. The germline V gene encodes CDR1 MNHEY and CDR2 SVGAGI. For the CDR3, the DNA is TGTGCCAGCAGCCGGCCGACAGGCACAGATACGCAGTATTTT. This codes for CASSRPTGTDTQYF.

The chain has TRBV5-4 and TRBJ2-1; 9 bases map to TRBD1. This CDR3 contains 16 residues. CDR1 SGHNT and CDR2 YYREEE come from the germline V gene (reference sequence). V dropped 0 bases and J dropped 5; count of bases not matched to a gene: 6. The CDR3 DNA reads TGTGCCAGCAGCTTGGAAGGGAGACAGGGGGACAATGAGCAGTTCTTC. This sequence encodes CASSLEGRQGDNEQFF.

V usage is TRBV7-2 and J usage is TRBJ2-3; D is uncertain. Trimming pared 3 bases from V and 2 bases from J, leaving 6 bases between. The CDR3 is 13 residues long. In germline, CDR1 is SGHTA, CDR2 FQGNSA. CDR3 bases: TGTGCCAGCAGCTTCGGCGACACAGATACGCAGTATTTT. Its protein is CASSFGDTDTQYF.